These 6 T cell receptor beta chains originate from one sample sequenced in a study of cytomegalovirus exposure and HLA in healthy donors. The PCR was carried out with 60 Vbeta primers and 13 Jbeta primers. The data were produced by immunoSEQ multiplex PCR, yet TCRdb's version contains in-frame clones alone and is incomplete. The sample shows under 200,000 clones, about three quarters of them seen only once. Sequencing was carried out using PBMCs. These receptors all come from a woman aged 40 to 49 in good health and CMV-seropositive.

J is TRBJ1-5 and V is TRBV7-2; possibly TRBD1 for D (5 bases). Germline CDR1 and CDR2: SGHTA and FQGNSA. The CDR3 spans 14 residues. V lost 1 base to trimming and J lost 4 bases, with 8 bases between them. CDR3 sequence reads: CASSLDPGNQPQHF. The CDR3 nucleotides are TGTGCCAGCAGCTTAGACCCAGGGAATCAGCCCCAGCATTTT.

The chain is built from TRBV29-1 and TRBJ2-1; D may be TRBD2 (5 bases). Germline V gives CDR1 SQVTM, CDR2 ANQGSEA. V was clipped by 4 bases and J by 0 bases, with 10 bases between them. The CDR3 covers 14 residues. The CDR3, as DNA: TGCAGCGTTGGGAAAGGGAGCTCCTACAATGAGCAGTTCTTC. It codes for CSVGKGSSYNEQFF.

The CDR3 is CASSSTPSGRVDTQYF. CDR3 coding DNA: TGTGCCAGCAGCTCAACCCCAAGTGGGCGGGTAGATACGCAGTATTTT. This rearrangement joins TRBV11-2 to TRBJ2-3; tentatively, D is TRBD2 (5 bases). Trimming removed 4 bases at V and 5 bases at J, with 19 bases between. The CDR3 covers 16 residues. Germline V gene sequence: CDR1 SGHAT, CDR2 FQNNGV.

This clone showed up just a few times. Other DNA sequences of this sample code for an identical CDR3. The J gene is TRBJ2-7, the V gene TRBV6-4; no reliable D call. Trimming shortened V by 0 bases and J by 3 bases, and 3 bases separated the two germline ends. CDR1 MRHNA and CDR2 SNTAGT come from the germline V gene. There are 12 residues in the CDR3. Here the CDR3 DNA reads TGTGCCAGCAGTGACTCTAGCTACGAGCAGTACTTC. This translates into CASSDSSYEQYF.

This clone was observed once. The V and J genes are TRBV7-2 and TRBJ1-6; no clear D gene. The CDR3 runs 17 residues. The V end was cut by 2 bases, the J end by 3 bases, with 14 bases between. CDR1 SGHTA and CDR2 FQGNSA come from the germline V gene. CDR3 coding DNA: TGTGCCAGCAGCTTAAATTTCGGGATCGTCTATAATTCACCCCTCCACTTT. Translation gives CASSLNFGIVYNSPLHF. Variable domain in full (rest from reference TRBV7-2 and TRBJ1-6): GAGVSQSPSNKVTEKGKDVELRCDPISGHTALYWYRQSLGQGLEFLIYFQGNSAPDKSGLPSDRFSAERTGGSVSTLTIQRTQQEDSAVYLCASSLNFGIVYNSPLHFGNGTRLTVT.

J is TRBJ1-5 and V is TRBV2, with D uncertain. The CDR3 extends over 14 amino acids. Germline CDR1 and CDR2: SNHLY and FYNNEI. V was trimmed by 1 base and J by 3 bases, leaving 7 bases between them. Here the CDR3 reads CASSEEQTNQPQHF. The CDR3 DNA reads TGTGCCAGCAGTGAAGAACAGACCAATCAGCCCCAGCATTTT.